This entry lists 15 T cell receptor beta chains sequenced from one sample in a study of T cell responses to AZD1222 COVID-19 vaccine. Measured with immunoSEQ multiplex PCR; TCRdb has only the in-frame clones, and not every one. The table has some 99,000 clones, roughly 84% seen once. The sample here was peripheral blood, taken 28 days after the second AZD1222 dose. The receptors derive from an adult who received the AZD1222 COVID-19 vaccine.

The V and J genes are TRBV30 and TRBJ2-1; 8 bases line up with TRBD2. Per the germline V gene, CDR1 is GTSNPN and CDR2 is SVGIG (reference sequence). The CDR3 is 15 residues long. Losses at the gene ends were 5 bases for V and 8 bases for J; bases not matched to a gene: 14. DNA for the CDR3: TGTGCCTGGGGCCGTGGAGCGGGAGTGAGGGATGAGCAGTTCTTC. Translation: CAWGRGAGVRDEQFF.

The gene calls are TRBV10-3 and TRBJ1-2; D possibly corresponds to TRBD1 (5 bases). Germline-derived CDR1 and CDR2 are ENHRY and SYGVKD. V lost 3 bases and J 7 bases, leaving 12 bases between the germline ends. CDR3 length equals 13 residues. CDR3 protein: CAISDREGIGYTF. The CDR3 region has the DNA TGTGCCATCAGTGACAGGGAAGGCATTGGCTACACCTTC.

This clone was picked up one time. The chain links TRBV5-5 to TRBJ1-3; D might be TRBD1 (6 bases). Germline loops: CDR1 SGHKS, CDR2 YYEKEE (reference sequence). The CDR3 is 13 amino acids. V lost 2 bases and J lost 8, with 11 bases in between. CDR3 protein: CASSLPGDYTIYF. The CDR3 DNA is TGTGCCAGCAGCTTACCAGGGGATTACACCATATATTTT.

This sequence joins TRBV11-3 and TRBJ2-3; D remains ambiguous. Looked up from germline, CDR1 is SGHNT and CDR2 is YENEEA. With 8 bases removed from V and 2 bases from J, the gap between germline ends came to 14 bases. This CDR3 region has 14 residues. The CDR3 region has the DNA TGTGCCAGCGCACGTAACTTACACACAGATACGCAGTATTTT. As protein: CASARNLHTDTQYF.

J is TRBJ1-1 and V is TRBV6-1; D ambiguous. The CDR3 sequence is 14 residues long. Looked up from germline, CDR1 is MNHNS and CDR2 is SASEGT. The ends were cut back, 2 bases at V and 5 bases at J, with 12 bases in the middle. CDR3: CASSEPGLGTEAFF. DNA of the CDR3: TGTGCCAGCAGTGAACCTGGCCTGGGGACTGAAGCTTTCTTT.

The chain links TRBV3-1 (or the pseudogene TRBV3-2) to TRBJ2-5; D remains ambiguous. The germline V gene encodes CDR1 LGHDT and CDR2 YNNKEL (reference sequence). The V and J ends lost 1 base and 1 base respectively, with 7 bases between them. CDR3 length: 14 amino acids. DNA for the CDR3: TGTGCCAGCAGCCAAGCCGGGCCCCAAGAGACCCAGTACTTC. It is translated as CASSQAGPQETQYF.

The chain couples TRBV9 to TRBJ2-7; D might be TRBD1 or TRBD2, each matching 5 bases. The CDR3 spans 14 residues. CDR1 is SGDLS, CDR2 YYNGEE, per germline. V was shortened by 3 bases and J by 6 bases, with 16 bases between the two germline ends. The CDR3 DNA reads TGTGCCAGCAGCGGGACTGGGACCTTAGGCGAGCAGTACTTC. Translation gives CASSGTGTLGEQYF.

This clone is a singleton in its sample. The chain links TRBV7-8 to TRBJ1-2, with D possibly being TRBD1 (5 bases). The CDR3 has 14 residues. V was shortened by 1 base and J by 3 bases, with 9 bases between the two germline ends. Germline-derived CDR1 and CDR2 are SGHVS and FQNEAQ. CDR3 sequence: CASSLDRTDYGYTF. As DNA, the CDR3 is TGTGCCAGCAGCTTAGACAGGACGGACTATGGCTACACCTTC.

The V and J genes are TRBV28 and TRBJ1-6, with D uncertain. Germline lookup yields CDR1 MDHEN and CDR2 SYDVKM. The CDR3 spans 12 residues. V was clipped by 8 bases and J by 1 base, with 3 bases between them. The CDR3 coding sequence is TGTGCCAGCCGGTCCTATAATTCACCCCTCCACTTT. Its translation is CASRSYNSPLHF.

The chain couples TRBV20-1 to TRBJ1-1, with D possibly matching TRBD1 (6 bases). Deletions cut 6 bases from V and 13 bases from J, with 15 bases between. Germline lookup yields CDR1 DFQATT and CDR2 SNEGSKA (reference sequence). The CDR3 totals 10 residues. CDR3 in amino acids: CSAEDRSVFF. CDR3 nucleotide sequence: TGCAGTGCGGAAGACAGGTCGGTTTTCTTT.

The V and J genes are TRBV19 and TRBJ1-2; D is uncertain. The CDR3 spans 15 residues. Germline V gene sequence: CDR1 LNHDA, CDR2 SQIVND (reference sequence). Between the trimmed V and J ends, which lost 1 base and 2 bases, there was a span of 11 bases. The CDR3 reads CASSIGRGRNYGYTF. The CDR3 region has the DNA TGTGCCAGTAGTATAGGCCGAGGGAGAAACTATGGCTACACCTTC.

The chain uses TRBV6-2 or TRBV6-3 and TRBJ1-1; TRBD1 is a possible D gene (6 bases). CDR1 is MNHEY and CDR2 is SVGEGT in the germline V gene. The ends were cut back, 2 bases at V and 6 bases at J, with 19 bases in the middle. The CDR3 covers 16 residues. The CDR3 region has the DNA TGTGCCAGCAGTTACCCCAGGGGTGGGGATATTGCTGAAGCTTTCTTT. It encodes CASSYPRGGDIAEAFF.

This rearrangement joins TRBV4-1 to TRBJ1-1, with a possible D match to TRBD1 (5 bases). The CDR3 is 15 residues long. The germline V gene encodes CDR1 MGHRA and CDR2 YSYEKL. V was clipped by 4 bases and J by 5 bases, with 17 bases between them. The CDR3 sequence is CASSPEEGPSTEAFF. CDR3 in DNA: TGCGCCAGCAGCCCGGAAGAGGGGCCAAGTACTGAAGCTTTCTTT.

The V call is TRBV5-1, the J call TRBJ2-2; a possible D gene is TRBD1 (5 bases). From germline, CDR1 is SGHRS and CDR2 YFSETQ. V lost 6 bases and J lost 7, with 19 bases in between. There are 15 residues in the CDR3. The CDR3 coding sequence is TGCGCCAGCACCCCAGGCAGGGAAGGAGTCGGGGAGCTGTTTTTT. This gives the protein CASTPGREGVGELFF.

V is TRBV5-1 and J is TRBJ2-7; D gene unclear. The V gene's germline CDR1 is SGHRS and CDR2 YFSETQ. Trimming removed 3 bases from V and 0 bases from J, with 10 bases in between. The CDR3 sequence is 14 residues long. The CDR3 region has the DNA TGCGCCAGCAGCTACCAGCGATCCTCCTACGAGCAGTACTTC. This gives the protein CASSYQRSSYEQYF.